The entry below describes one T cell receptor beta chain. Antigen: not known. MiXCR, run by TCRdb on the RT-PCR reads, gives a single entry per CDR3 protein. The profile shows more than 250,000 distinct CDR3 sequences, 21% of them singletons. The data were obtained in a study of response to subunit inactivated influenza vaccine. Study results and limitations: The authors suggested that every seasonal influenza vaccination recruits few new T cells.

Germline values: CDR1 WNHNN, CDR2 SYGVQD (reference sequence). Trimming left V 4 bases short and J 3 bases short, with 15 bases between. This CDR3 contains 16 residues. The sequence was obtained from a man aged 50 to 69 who received an inactivated influenza vaccine. The gene calls are TRBV10-1 and TRBJ1-4; D is possibly TRBD1 (5 bases). The sample consisted of PBMCs from blood, taken 21 months after vaccination. The CDR3 DNA reads as TGCGCCAGCAGTGGCTCACCGGGACTCCCTAATGAAAAACTGTTTTTT. This encodes CASSGSPGLPNEKLFF.